This TCR beta chain was observed in a study of blood T cells in healthy people across ages. Alongside a J-beta primer mix, a sample-barcoded 5' primer served in a second PCR lasting roughly 6 to 11 cycles. One entry per CDR3 protein, called by TCRdb with MiXCR from the 5' RACE reads. The sample consists of around 900,000 distinct CDR3 sequences, 29% of them appearing once. This CDR3 is built from 15 residues. CDR1 and CDR2 from the germline V gene are LNHDA and SQIVND (reference sequence). J lost 4 bases, V lost 8 bases, and 6 bases had no gene match. The receptor comes from a woman of 80 years or more in good health. The J gene is TRBJ2-6, the V gene TRBV19; TRBD1 matches 9 bases. Sequenced sample: blood. The CDR3 DNA reads as TGTGCCAGTCGTGGACAGGGGAGGGGGGCCAACGTCCTGACTTTC. Its protein product is CASRGQGRGANVLTF.